These 25 T cell receptor beta chains were all obtained from the same sample, sequenced in a study of T-cell memory formation after mild COVID-19. One entry per CDR3 protein, called by TCRdb with MiXCR from the 5' RACE reads. Here the sample spans about 610,000 distinct CDR3 sequences, roughly 17% being singletons. Material for sequencing was PBMCs or a T cell subset sorted from them (not recorded which). The receptors stem from an adult woman who had mild COVID-19 (a few samples of this study predate the infection). Cell type and time point are not known.

The chain combines TRBV25-1 with TRBJ1-5, with TRBD1 identical over 7 bases. With V trimmed by 4 bases and J by 5 bases, 8 bases remained unmatched. Per the germline V gene, CDR1 is MGHDK and CDR2 is SYGVNS. This CDR3 contains 15 residues. In nucleotides, the CDR3 is TGTGCCAGCAGTGGCGACAGGGAGGGTCATCAGCCCCAGCATTTT. Translating gives CASSGDREGHQPQHF.

This clonotype was seen more than once but under ten times. The gene calls are TRBV7-8 and TRBJ1-2; D is unclear. CDR1 is SGHVS, CDR2 FQNEAQ, per germline. There are 14 residues in the CDR3. The V end was cut by 5 bases, the J end by 4 bases, with 14 bases between. In DNA, the CDR3 is TGTGCCAGCAGCCTGGGAGCGACGGGCTATGGCTACACCTTC. This codes for CASSLGATGYGYTF.

The chain is built from TRBV5-1 and TRBJ2-7, with a weak D call TRBD1 (6 bases). Trimming took off 4 bases at V and 5 bases at J, with 28 bases between the two ends. The CDR3 covers 18 residues. Germline CDR1 and CDR2: SGHRS and YFSETQ. The CDR3 region is CASSAEPQGNPTGDEQYF. CDR3 in DNA: TGCGCCAGCAGCGCCGAGCCACAGGGAAATCCTACCGGGGACGAGCAGTACTTC.

This clonotype has just a few counts. The genes are TRBV9 and TRBJ1-5, with 9 bases lining up with TRBD1. Per germline, CDR1 SGDLS and CDR2 YYNGEE. J gave up 6 bases and V 4 bases, and 8 bases lay outside the gene matches. The CDR3 spans 15 residues. The CDR3 reads CASSSWDRAGQPQHF. The CDR3 nucleotides read TGTGCCAGCAGCTCCTGGGACAGGGCGGGTCAGCCCCAGCATTTT.

The V and J genes are TRBV15 and TRBJ2-7, with TRBD1 as a possible D gene (5 bases). The CDR3 extends over 14 amino acids. Trimming cost V 7 bases and J 6 bases, with 19 bases left between them. Germline CDR1 reads LNHNV; CDR2 reads YYDKDF (reference sequence). The CDR3 sequence is CATKDRARASEQYF. DNA of the CDR3: TGTGCCACCAAAGACCGGGCCAGGGCATCCGAGCAGTACTTC.

This clonotype has only a few counts. V gene TRBV29-1 combines with J gene TRBJ1-1; no clear D. V gave up 4 bases and J gave up 1 base, with 7 bases separating them. The germline CDR1 and CDR2 sequences are SQVTM and ANQGSEA. The CDR3 contains 12 residues. The CDR3 sequence is CSVAVGNTEAFF. The DNA of the CDR3 is TGCAGCGTTGCCGTGGGGAACACTGAAGCTTTCTTT.

The sample holds a few counts of this clonotype. The chain employs TRBV6-5 and TRBJ2-1; 12 bases line up with TRBD2. Germline V gene lookup returns CDR1 MNHEY and CDR2 SVGAGI. Trimming at V came to 8 bases and at J to 5 bases, leaving 10 bases not matched to a gene. CDR3 length: 16 amino acids. The CDR3 sequence is CASRTRGLAGHNEQFF. CDR3 nucleotides: TGTGCCAGCCGTACCCGAGGACTAGCGGGGCACAATGAGCAGTTCTTC.

V is TRBV12-3 or TRBV12-4 and J is TRBJ2-1; D gene unclear. Trimming took off 11 bases at V and 1 base at J, with 18 bases between the two ends. The CDR3 consists of 15 residues. The CDR3 region has the DNA TGTGCCTCATGCAATATAGCTATATCCTACAATGAGCAGTTCTTC. This gives the protein CASCNIAISYNEQFF.

The gene calls are TRBV7-8 and TRBJ1-4, with D maybe TRBD1 (5 bases). V was shortened by 7 bases and J by 5 bases, with 14 bases between the two germline ends. The CDR3 loop spans 14 amino acids. Germline V gives CDR1 SGHVS, CDR2 FQNEAQ. The CDR3 reads CASTSDRQNEKLFF. The CDR3, as DNA: TGTGCCAGCACAAGCGACAGACAAAATGAAAAACTGTTTTTT.

This chain uses TRBV27 with TRBJ2-5; D may be TRBD2 (6 bases). This CDR3 region has 16 residues. Trimming cost V 2 bases and J 2 bases, with 15 bases left between them. Germline V gene sequence: CDR1 MNHEY, CDR2 SMNVEV (reference sequence). CDR3 sequence: CASSLRGTVIQETQYF. CDR3 nucleotide sequence: TGTGCCAGCAGTTTACGCGGGACGGTGATTCAAGAGACCCAGTACTTC.

This chain uses TRBV29-1 with TRBJ2-7; 9 bases are shared with TRBD2. Germline V gene lookup returns CDR1 SQVTM and CDR2 ANQGSEA. The CDR3 has 13 residues. The V gene end was trimmed by 5 bases and the J gene end by 3 bases; junction bases not matched to a gene: 5. Here the CDR3 reads CSVCLAGFYEQYF. CDR3 in DNA: TGCAGCGTTTGTCTAGCGGGATTCTACGAGCAGTACTTC.

This sequence joins TRBV12-3 or TRBV12-4 and TRBJ2-2; maybe TRBD2 (5 bases). The germline V and J ends were trimmed by 4 bases and 3 bases, with 15 bases remaining between them. The length of the CDR3 is 16 residues. The CDR3 region has the DNA TGTGCCAGCAGTTCCGGGGTGCGTGGGGACACCGGGGAGCTGTTTTTT. It codes for CASSSGVRGDTGELFF.

The V and J genes are TRBV27 and TRBJ2-5; D perhaps matches TRBD2 (5 bases). Looked up from germline, CDR1 is MNHEY and CDR2 is SMNVEV (reference sequence). V lost 7 bases and J 2 bases, leaving 20 bases between the germline ends. This CDR3 has 16 residues. CDR3 bases: TGTGCCAGCACCAATACCGGACTTAACCCACAAGAGACCCAGTACTTC. The encoded protein is CASTNTGLNPQETQYF.

This clonotype has at least ten counts. The chain couples TRBV4-1 to TRBJ1-5; D unresolved. V was pared by 0 bases and J by 2 bases, with 8 bases between. Germline V gives CDR1 MGHRA, CDR2 YSYEKL. The CDR3 extends over 15 amino acids. The CDR3 DNA reads TGCGCCAGCAGCCAAGAATCGGGTGGCAATCAGCCCCAGCATTTT. Its protein product is CASSQESGGNQPQHF.

This clonotype was observed a single time. V gene TRBV29-1 combines with J gene TRBJ1-2, with D tentatively TRBD1 (6 bases). This CDR3 is built from 11 residues. Germline V gene lookup returns CDR1 SQVTM and CDR2 ANQGSEA. Trimming left V 5 bases short and J 7 bases short, with 11 bases between. CDR3 coding DNA: TGCAGCGTTACAGGGTTGATTGGCTACACCTTC. Translated: CSVTGLIGYTF.

The V gene is TRBV7-2, the J gene TRBJ1-1; the D is unclear. Germline assignment: CDR1 SGHTA and CDR2 FQGNSA. This CDR3 has 11 amino acids. The V gene lost 8 bases and the J gene lost 4 bases, with 8 bases spanning the gap. The CDR3 region is CASGRTTEAFF. The CDR3 DNA is TGTGCCAGCGGGAGGACCACTGAAGCTTTCTTT.

This sequence joins TRBV12-3 or TRBV12-4 and TRBJ1-4, with TRBD1 as a possible D gene (6 bases). V was shortened by 3 bases and J by 7 bases, with 18 bases between the two germline ends. CDR3 size: 16 residues. The CDR3 here is CASSFIGGGGAEKLFF. CDR3 DNA: TGTGCCAGCAGTTTCATCGGGGGAGGGGGGGCTGAAAAACTGTTTTTT.

This clonotype has a handful of counts. V usage is TRBV7-3 and J usage is TRBJ1-1; D gene uncertain. Germline CDR1 reads SGHTA; CDR2 reads FQGTGA. Trimming shortened V by 5 bases and J by 1 base, and 8 bases separated the two germline ends. There are 13 residues in the CDR3. CDR3 DNA: TGTGCCAGCAGCCAATGGCAGAACACTGAAGCTTTCTTT. Its protein is CASSQWQNTEAFF. The full variable domain, its missing parts supplied by reference TRBV7-3 and TRBJ1-1, is GAGVSQTPSNKVTEKGKYVELRCDPISGHTALYWYRQSLGQGPEFLIYFQGTGAADDSGLPNDRFFAVRPEGSVSTLKIQRTERGDSAVYLCASSQWQNTEAFFGQGTRLTVV.

This chain connects TRBV12-3 or TRBV12-4 to TRBJ2-4; D possibly uses TRBD1 or TRBD2 (6 bases each). V lost 5 bases, J lost 3 bases, and 20 bases lay in between. The CDR3 runs 17 residues. The CDR3 is CASSPFGRGRVKNIQYF. The CDR3 DNA reads as TGTGCCAGCAGTCCCTTCGGCCGGGGGCGAGTCAAAAACATTCAGTACTTC.

This clonotype was counted a few times. This rearrangement joins TRBV6-1 to TRBJ2-3; maybe TRBD2 (7 bases). The germline V gene has CDR1 MNHNS and CDR2 SASEGT. V gave up 0 bases and J gave up 8 bases, with 24 bases separating them. This CDR3 has 18 residues. For the CDR3, the DNA is TGTGCCAGCAGTGAAGCGGCGGGGGCGGGACCCCGATTGGGTACGCAGTATTTT. This gives the protein CASSEAAGAGPRLGTQYF.

This clonotype was seen more than once but under ten times. The chain is built from TRBV6-5 and TRBJ2-6; 9 positions match TRBD1. The CDR3 is 20 residues long. The germline V gene encodes CDR1 MNHEY and CDR2 SVGAGI. Unmatched junction bases numbered 15, after V lost 6 bases and J lost 0 bases. The CDR3 loop reads CASSLRGPGTGSSGANVLTF. The DNA of the CDR3 is TGTGCCAGCAGCCTACGCGGGCCCGGGACAGGGTCCTCTGGGGCCAACGTCCTGACTTTC.

This clonotype has more than one count but fewer than ten. CDR3 DNA sequence: TGTGCCAGTAGCACTTTGGATACGCAGTATTTT. It yields the protein CASSTLDTQYF. This chain uses TRBV2 with TRBJ2-3; no clear D gene. The CDR3 spans 11 residues. Looked up from germline, CDR1 is SNHLY and CDR2 is FYNNEI. Trimming pared 9 bases from V and 6 bases from J, leaving 10 bases between.

A remark on this clonotype: The junction departs from germline at one end; a sequencing error may be responsible. This chain connects TRBV7-2 to TRBJ2-1; 8 positions match TRBD2. Germline CDR1 reads SGHTA; CDR2 reads FQGNSA. This CDR3 has 18 residues. CDR3 region: CASSLAGRWLAGEDEKFF. The DNA of the CDR3 is TGTGCCAGCAGCCTGGCGGGTAGGTGGCTAGCGGGTGAGGATGAGAAGTTCTTC. The whole variable domain, remainder taken from reference TRBV7-2 and TRBJ2-1, is GAGVSQSPSNKVTEKGKDVELRCDPISGHTALYWYRQSLGQGLEFLIYFQGNSAPDKSGLPSDRFSAERTGGSVSTLTIQRTQQEDSAVYLCASSLAGRWLAGEDEKFFGPGTRLTVL.

The chain has TRBV3-1 and TRBJ2-5, with D tentatively TRBD1 or TRBD2 (5 bases each). Trimming pared 1 base from V and 7 bases from J, leaving 10 bases between. This CDR3 is built from 13 residues. CDR1 is LGHDT, CDR2 YNNKEL, per germline (reference sequence). CDR3 sequence reads: CASSQVAGGTQYF. In nucleotides, the CDR3 is TGTGCCAGCAGCCAAGTAGCTGGGGGGACCCAGTACTTC.

The chain uses TRBV7-2 and TRBJ2-7; TRBD2 might be the D (7 bases). Trimming took 7 bases from V and 3 from J, leaving 16 bases between them. CDR1 and CDR2 from the germline V gene are SGHTA and FQGNSA. The CDR3 has 14 amino acids. For the CDR3, the DNA is TGTGCCAGCACCCAGAGGGGGGGCGGCTACGAGCAGTACTTC. Protein: CASTQRGGGYEQYF.